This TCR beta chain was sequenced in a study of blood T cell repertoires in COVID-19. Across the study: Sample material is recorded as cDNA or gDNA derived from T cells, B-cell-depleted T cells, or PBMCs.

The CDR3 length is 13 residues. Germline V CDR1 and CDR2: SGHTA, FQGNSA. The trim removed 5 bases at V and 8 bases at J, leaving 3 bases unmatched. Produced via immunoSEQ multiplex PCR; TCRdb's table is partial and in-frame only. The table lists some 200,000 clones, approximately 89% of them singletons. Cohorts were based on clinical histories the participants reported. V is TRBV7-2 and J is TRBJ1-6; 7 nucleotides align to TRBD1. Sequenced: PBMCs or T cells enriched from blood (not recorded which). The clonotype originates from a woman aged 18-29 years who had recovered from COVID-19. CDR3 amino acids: CASSSQGDSPLHF. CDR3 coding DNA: TGTGCCAGCAGCAGTCAGGGGGATTCACCCCTCCACTTT.